The rows below give T cell receptor beta chains drawn from one sample of a study of beta chain features in type 1 diabetes. Assay: immunoSEQ multiplex PCR; the TCRdb copy retains only in-frame clones and omits some. The top ten hold 0.012% of the sample, which has around 260,000 clones, around 25% seen once. The sequenced sample consisted of naive CD4+ T cells from blood. Receptors originate from a woman aged 25 to 39 with type 1 diabetes. Each CDR3 is given without its conserved first and last residue. The D gene is left open where the match is weak.

-	TRBV2	12	TRBJ1-5	ASTLGRRDQPQH
TRBD2	TRBV9	14	TRBJ2-1	ASSTGTSGPSNEQF
TRBD2	TRBV9	15	TRBJ2-1	ASSVVPSGSPYNEQF
-	TRBV15	11	TRBJ2-2	ATSREVAGELF
TRBD1	TRBV30	10	TRBJ1-1	AWSVNYRGAF
-	TRBV18	13	TRBJ2-3	ASSPPGDTTDTQY
-	TRBV18	14	TRBJ1-5	ASSPPSSGVRQPQH
TRBD1	TRBV5-1	12	TRBJ2-1	ASSLSTGGDEQF
TRBD1	TRBV10-3	10	TRBJ2-7	AIRGTDYEQY
TRBD1	TRBV7-2	12	TRBJ1-5	ASSQRTGDQPQH
-	TRBV11-2	15	TRBJ1-3	ASSWGGSSDSGNTIY
TRBD2	TRBV9	15	TRBJ2-2	ASSVGERAGGTGELF
TRBD1	TRBV6-6	13	TRBJ2-7	ASSPLGQGAYEQY
TRBD1	TRBV7-9	12	TRBJ1-4	ASSHGQGNEKLF
-	TRBV4-2	12	TRBJ2-7	ASSQERRDYEQY
-	TRBV6-5	12	TRBJ1-5	ASSYLRGNQPQH
-	TRBV27	12	TRBJ1-1	ASTSLALGQEAF
-	TRBV7-6	13	TRBJ1-1	ASSLMDSRNTEAF
TRBD2	TRBV7-3	16	TRBJ2-1	ASSFGIAGRDSYNEQF